This T cell receptor beta chain was sequenced during a study of OX40 agonist ivuxolimab in advanced cancers. Trimming cost V 5 bases and J 8 bases, with 12 bases left between them. The CDR3 spans 12 residues. Germline V CDR1 and CDR2: SNHLY, FYNNEI. Only in-frame clones appear in the TCRdb table, and some are missing; sequencing was by immunoSEQ multiplex PCR. Among nearly 70,000 clones listed, over 65% were seen once. The chain carries TRBV2 and TRBJ1-2; D ambiguous. The sequence came from an adult with an advanced solid tumor such as melanoma, head and neck, liver or kidney cancer. The sample consisted of CD4+ or CD8+ T cells sorted from blood, taken in a trial of the OX40 agonist ivuxolimab. CDR3 DNA: TGTGCCAGCAGTCGAGAACAAGGGGGCTACACCTTC. Protein product: CASSREQGGYTF.